This T cell receptor (beta chain) is from a study of blood T cells in healthy people across ages. This clonotype turned up a few times. Its matching antigen is unknown. Extraction of total RNA produced a minimum of 6 micrograms from each sample. Study-wide findings and caveats: When one million T cells were used, diversity estimates were thought to be underestimates. Naive CD4+ cell counts and diversity both ran higher in long-lived than in aged donors.

The use of a sample-barcoded 5' primer and a J-beta primer mix characterized a second PCR of roughly 7 to 12 cycles. Each TCR beta cDNA got a 12-nucleotide random molecular identifier. TCRdb re-derived calls from the 5' RACE reads in MiXCR, one entry per CDR3 protein. The sample lists about 720,000 distinct CDR3 sequences, roughly 20% seen once, with roughly a fifth in the top ten. The V gene lost 7 bases and the J gene lost 0 bases, with 21 bases spanning the gap. The CDR3 has 17 amino acids. Germline CDR1 is MDHEN and CDR2 is SYDVKM. The sample consisted of blood. The sequence derives from a man between 65 and 85 years old in good health. The rearrangement uses TRBV28 and TRBJ1-2; D is ambiguous. As DNA, the CDR3 is TGTGCCAGCACCCGGGAGTGGGAACAGCGATCTAACTATGGCTACACCTTC. Translated, it gives CASTREWEQRSNYGYTF.